Listed below are T cell receptor beta chains from one sample, sequenced in a study of regulatory T cells in long-lasting Graves disease. Using its own MiXCR run on the multiplex PCR reads, TCRdb lists one record per CDR3 protein. The sample consists of around 400,000 distinct CDR3 sequences, around 23% of them appearing once. Here the sequenced sample was peripheral blood mononuclear cells (PBMCs), taken when the disease was refractory, from a patient treated with antithyroid drugs. The receptors here all came from a female donor with Graves disease. The CDR3 runs from the conserved cysteine through the conserved F or W. A clone size is listed for some rows: how often the clone was seen (once, few, many), or a class if it is expanded.

V: TRBV30
size: NA
CDR3: CAWSGPPLGTDTQYF

V: TRBV27
size: NA
CDR3: CASSLSAGLAKYQETQYF

V: TRBV27
size: NA
CDR3: CASSPPGLASNEQFF

V: TRBV6-2/TRBV6-3
size: few
CDR3: CASLGGPSYNEQFF

V: TRBV6-1
size: many
CDR3: CASREQGSTEAFF

V: TRBV6-1
size: many
CDR3: CASSVWVGTEAFF

V: TRBV19
size: NA
CDR3: CASSIARWEQPQHF

V: TRBV28
size: many
CDR3: CASKTGTVASTDTQYF

V: TRBV6-5
size: few
CDR3: CASSYGGRANEQFF

V: TRBV18
size: few
CDR3: CASSPVIQGAEAFF

V: TRBV30
size: many
CDR3: CAWSVQGVEKLFF

V: TRBV27
size: many
CDR3: CASSRGIGSYEQYF

V: TRBV15
size: NA
CDR3: CATSRPDVDYEQYF

V: TRBV20-1
size: few
CDR3: CSARMAPGVSEQYF

V: TRBV12-3/TRBV12-4
size: many
CDR3: CASTPIKFGELFF

V: TRBV6-1
size: many
CDR3: CASRETGRVQGDGYTF

V: TRBV10-2
size: NA
CDR3: CASRPVGSNQPQHF

V: TRBV6-1
size: NA
CDR3: CASSRDGFMNTGELFF

V: TRBV27
size: many
CDR3: CASSPWTRYEQYF

V: TRBV6-1
size: NA
CDR3: CASSVDRIGGTIYF

V: TRBV24-1
size: NA
CDR3: CATRRDPTGELFF

V: TRBV6-1
size: many
CDR3: CASSRDGETYEQYF

V: TRBV6-1
size: many
CDR3: CASSPGTVATNEKLFF

V: TRBV28
size: many
CDR3: CASRDPYEQYF

V: TRBV10-3
size: many
CDR3: CAISETGETEAFF

V: TRBV18
size: many
CDR3: CASSPTLDRVQETQYF

V: TRBV28
size: many
CDR3: CASSLGASWGEQYF

V: TRBV30
size: NA
CDR3: CAWSGRAYEQYF

V: TRBV7-9
size: few
CDR3: CASRDRGPGTEAFF

V: TRBV28
size: many
CDR3: CASSPVGREKSYEQYF

V: TRBV28
size: many
CDR3: CASSRGGVGQPQHF

V: TRBV29-1
size: few
CDR3: CSVEAGWGSVTGELFF

V: TRBV2
size: few
CDR3: CANQDDTDTQYF

V: TRBV4-1
size: once
CDR3: CASSQVSGTVETQYF

V: TRBV5-1
size: few
CDR3: CASSGTSGRNEQFF

V: TRBV11-1
size: many
CDR3: CASSPRSLGRLAKNIQYF

V: TRBV4-1
size: once
CDR3: CASSQGGSGPGRQPQHF

V: TRBV7-9
size: few
CDR3: CASSLTGGDHEQYF

V: TRBV27
size: many
CDR3: CTSSKRQGSYNEQFF

V: TRBV29-1
size: many
CDR3: CSVLRTAGGYTF

V: TRBV28
size: many
CDR3: CASSGGRKYF

V: TRBV2
size: many
CDR3: CASRTGRNQPQHF

V: TRBV20-1
size: NA
CDR3: CSARVSGTSKSSSYNEQFF

V: TRBV2
size: few
CDR3: CASMEAGVAGELFF

V: TRBV7-7
size: NA
CDR3: CASSSGTSGSKGGELFF

V: TRBV6-2/TRBV6-3
size: NA
CDR3: CASRGEIYEKLFF

V: TRBV20-1
size: few
CDR3: CSARDYTGGVGTEAFF

V: TRBV6-2/TRBV6-3
size: NA
CDR3: CASSFQTSGRGEQYF

V: TRBV7-9
size: many
CDR3: CASRPPSLKTKYTEAFF

V: TRBV5-1
size: NA
CDR3: CASSLQAGQGQPQHF

V: TRBV28
size: NA
CDR3: CASSLSSGIANTGELFF

V: TRBV6-4
size: once
CDR3: CASSSGIRYEQYF

V: TRBV12-3/TRBV12-4
size: many
CDR3: CASRQGGTQPQHF

V: TRBV29-1
size: NA
CDR3: CSVVGGRKIETQYF